This T cell receptor beta chain was identified during a study of T-cell memory formation after mild COVID-19. TCRdb reprocessed the 5' RACE reads with MiXCR, giving one entry per CDR3 protein. The data show roughly 250,000 distinct CDR3 sequences, approximately 16% seen once. Trimming removed 2 bases from V and 1 base from J, with 11 bases in between. The germline gives CDR1 MNHEY, CDR2 SVGAGI. This CDR3 has 15 amino acids. The sample taken for sequencing was PBMCs or a T cell subset sorted from them (not recorded which). The chain employs TRBV6-5 and TRBJ1-1; a possible D gene is TRBD1 (5 bases). The source of this sequence is a man younger than 30 who had mild COVID-19 (a few samples of this study predate the infection). Cell type and time point are not known. The CDR3 reads CASSYGGEWNTEAFF. In DNA form, the CDR3 reads TGTGCCAGCAGTTACGGGGGGGAATGGAACACTGAAGCTTTCTTT.